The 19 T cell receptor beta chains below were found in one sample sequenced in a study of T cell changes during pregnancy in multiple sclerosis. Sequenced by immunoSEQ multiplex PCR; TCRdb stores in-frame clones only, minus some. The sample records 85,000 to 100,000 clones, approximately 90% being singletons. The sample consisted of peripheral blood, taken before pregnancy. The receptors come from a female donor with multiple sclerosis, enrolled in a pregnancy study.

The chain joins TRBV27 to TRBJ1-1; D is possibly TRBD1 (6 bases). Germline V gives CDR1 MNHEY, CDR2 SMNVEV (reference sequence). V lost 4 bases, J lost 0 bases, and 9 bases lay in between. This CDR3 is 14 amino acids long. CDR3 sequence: CASSSGAVNTEAFF. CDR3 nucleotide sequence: TGTGCCAGCAGTTCAGGGGCAGTGAACACTGAAGCTTTCTTT.

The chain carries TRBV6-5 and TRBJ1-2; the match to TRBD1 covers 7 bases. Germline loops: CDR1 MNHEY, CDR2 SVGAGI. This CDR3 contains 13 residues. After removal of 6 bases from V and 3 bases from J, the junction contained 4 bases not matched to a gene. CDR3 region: CASSSGGYYGYTF. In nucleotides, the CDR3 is TGTGCCAGCAGCTCAGGGGGGTACTATGGCTACACCTTC.

CDR3 in DNA: TGTGCCTGGAGTGTACTAGGAAACACCATATATTTT. Protein sequence: CAWSVLGNTIYF. V and J are TRBV30 and TRBJ1-3, with D hard to call. CDR3 size: 12 residues. Germline CDR1 and CDR2: GTSNPN and SVGIG (reference sequence). Trimming cost V 0 bases and J 4 bases, with 4 bases left between them.

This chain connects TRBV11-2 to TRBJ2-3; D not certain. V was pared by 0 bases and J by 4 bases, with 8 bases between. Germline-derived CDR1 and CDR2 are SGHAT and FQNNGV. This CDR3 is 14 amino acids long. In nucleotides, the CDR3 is TGTGCCAGCAGCTTAGATCGTGAGCCAGATACGCAGTATTTT. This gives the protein CASSLDREPDTQYF.

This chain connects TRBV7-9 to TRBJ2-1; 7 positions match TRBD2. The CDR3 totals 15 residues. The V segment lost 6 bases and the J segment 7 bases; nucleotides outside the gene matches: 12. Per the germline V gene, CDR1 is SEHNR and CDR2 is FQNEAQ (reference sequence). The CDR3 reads CASRRGGAGVNEQFF. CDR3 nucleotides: TGTGCCAGCAGGCGGGGCGGGGCGGGAGTAAATGAGCAGTTCTTC. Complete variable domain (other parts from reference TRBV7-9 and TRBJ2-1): DTGVSQNPRHKITKRGQNVTFRCDPISEHNRLYWYRQTLGQGPEFLTYFQNEAQLEKSRLLSDRFSAERPKGSFSTLEIQRTEQGDSAMYLCASRRGGAGVNEQFFGPGTRLTVL.

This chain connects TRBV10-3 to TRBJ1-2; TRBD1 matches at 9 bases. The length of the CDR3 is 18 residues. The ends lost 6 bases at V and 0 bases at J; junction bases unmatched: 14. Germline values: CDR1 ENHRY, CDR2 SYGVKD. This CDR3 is CAIRPGTGYQNSNYGYTF. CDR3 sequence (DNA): TGTGCCATCAGGCCCGGGACAGGGTATCAGAATTCTAACTATGGCTACACCTTC.

The CDR3 DNA reads TGCGCCAGCAGGGACATCTGGGCGACTCAATCCTACGAGCAGTACTTC. Translation: CASRDIWATQSYEQYF. This chain joins TRBV10-2 and TRBJ2-7; perhaps TRBD1 as D (5 bases). V was cut by 6 bases and J by 1 base, with 19 bases left in between. Per the germline V gene, CDR1 is WSHSY and CDR2 is SAAADI. This CDR3 is built from 16 residues.

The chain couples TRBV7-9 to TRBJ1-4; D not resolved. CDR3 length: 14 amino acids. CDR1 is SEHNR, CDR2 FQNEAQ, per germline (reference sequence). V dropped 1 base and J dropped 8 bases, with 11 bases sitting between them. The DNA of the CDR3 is TGTGCCAGCAGCTTAGGCCGGGAGGAGGAAAAACTGTTTTTT. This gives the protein CASSLGREEEKLFF.

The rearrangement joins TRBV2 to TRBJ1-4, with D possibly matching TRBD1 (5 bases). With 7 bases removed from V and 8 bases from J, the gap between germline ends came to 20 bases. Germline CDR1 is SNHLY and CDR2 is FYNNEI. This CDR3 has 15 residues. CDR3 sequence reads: CASTLRGGVEEKLFF. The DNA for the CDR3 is TGTGCCAGCACCCTCCGGGGGGGGGTGGAGGAAAAACTGTTTTTT.

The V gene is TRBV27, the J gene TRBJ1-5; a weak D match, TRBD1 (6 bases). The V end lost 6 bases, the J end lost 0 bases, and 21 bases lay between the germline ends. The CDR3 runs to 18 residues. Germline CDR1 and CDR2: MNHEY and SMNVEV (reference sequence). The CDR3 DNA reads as TGTGCCAGCAGCATCCCGACAGGCTTCGGTAATAGCAATCAGCCCCAGCATTTT. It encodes CASSIPTGFGNSNQPQHF.

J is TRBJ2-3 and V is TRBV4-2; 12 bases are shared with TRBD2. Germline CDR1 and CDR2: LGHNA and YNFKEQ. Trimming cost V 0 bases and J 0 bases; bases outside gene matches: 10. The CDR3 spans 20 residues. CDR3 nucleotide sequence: TGTGCCAGCAGCCAAGATCGAGGGACTAGCGGGCCTACTAGCACAGATACGCAGTATTTT. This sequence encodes CASSQDRGTSGPTSTDTQYF.

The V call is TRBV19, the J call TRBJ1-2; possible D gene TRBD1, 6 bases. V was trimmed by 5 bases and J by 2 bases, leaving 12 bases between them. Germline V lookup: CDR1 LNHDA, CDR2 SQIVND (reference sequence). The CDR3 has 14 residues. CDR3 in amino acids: CASSPTGSNYGYTF. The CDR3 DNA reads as TGTGCCAGTAGTCCGACAGGATCCAACTATGGCTACACCTTC. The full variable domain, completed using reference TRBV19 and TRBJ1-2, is DGGITQSPKYLFRKEGQNVTLSCEQNLNHDAMYWYRQDPGQGLRLIYYSQIVNDFQKGDIAEGYSVSREKKESFPLTVTSAQKNPTAFYLCASSPTGSNYGYTFGSGTRLTVV.

This CDR3 reads CASSPGTSGGEKETQYF. The CDR3 region has the DNA TGTGCCAGCAGCCCGGGGACTAGCGGGGGGGAAAAAGAGACCCAGTACTTC. The V and J genes are TRBV5-4 and TRBJ2-5; TRBD2 matches at 16 bases. CDR1 is SGHNT and CDR2 is YYREEE in the germline V gene (reference sequence). This CDR3 comprises 17 residues. Germline trimming cut 4 bases from V and 3 bases from J; bases unmatched to any gene: 6.

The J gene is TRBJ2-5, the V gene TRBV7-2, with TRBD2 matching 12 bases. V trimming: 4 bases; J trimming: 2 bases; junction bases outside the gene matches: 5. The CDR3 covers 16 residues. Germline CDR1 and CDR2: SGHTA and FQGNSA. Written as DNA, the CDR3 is TGTGCCAGCAGCTCTACTAGCGGGGGGCCTCAAGAGACCCAGTACTTC. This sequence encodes CASSSTSGGPQETQYF. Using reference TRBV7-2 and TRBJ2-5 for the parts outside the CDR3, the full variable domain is GAGVSQSPSNKVTEKGKDVELRCDPISGHTALYWYRQSLGQGLEFLIYFQGNSAPDKSGLPSDRFSAERTGGSVSTLTIQRTQQEDSAVYLCASSSTSGGPQETQYFGPGTRLLVL.

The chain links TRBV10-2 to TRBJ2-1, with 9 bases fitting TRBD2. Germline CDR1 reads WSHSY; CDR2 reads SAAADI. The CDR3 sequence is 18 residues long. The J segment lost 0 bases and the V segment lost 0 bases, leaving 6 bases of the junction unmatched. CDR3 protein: CASSESSGGTSSYNEQFF. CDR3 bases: TGCGCCAGCAGTGAGTCTAGCGGGGGTACGAGCTCCTACAATGAGCAGTTCTTC.

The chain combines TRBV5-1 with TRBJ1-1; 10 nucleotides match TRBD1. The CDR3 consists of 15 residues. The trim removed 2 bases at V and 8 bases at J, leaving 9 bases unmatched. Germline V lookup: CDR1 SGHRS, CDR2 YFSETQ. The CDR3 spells CASSLRDRGQGEAFF. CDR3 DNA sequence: TGCGCCAGCAGCTTACGAGACAGGGGGCAGGGAGAAGCTTTCTTT. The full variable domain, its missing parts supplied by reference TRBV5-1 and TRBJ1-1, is KAGVTQTPRYLIKTRGQQVTLSCSPISGHRSVSWYQQTPGQGLQFLFEYFSETQRNKGNFPGRFSGRQFSNSRSEMNVSTLELGDSALYLCASSLRDRGQGEAFFGQGTRLTVV.

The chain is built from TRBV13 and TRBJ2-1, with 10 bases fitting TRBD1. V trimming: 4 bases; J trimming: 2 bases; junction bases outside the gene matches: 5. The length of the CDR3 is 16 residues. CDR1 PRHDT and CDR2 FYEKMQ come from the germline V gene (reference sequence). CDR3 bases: TGTGCCAGCAGCTCCCTGGGGACAGGGGCCTACAATGAGCAGTTCTTC. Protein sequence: CASSSLGTGAYNEQFF. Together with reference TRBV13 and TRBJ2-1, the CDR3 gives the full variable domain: AAGVIQSPRHLIKEKRETATLKCYPIPRHDTVYWYQQGPGQDPQFLISFYEKMQSDKGSIPDRFSAQQFSDYHSELNMSSLELGDSALYFCASSSLGTGAYNEQFFGPGTRLTVL.

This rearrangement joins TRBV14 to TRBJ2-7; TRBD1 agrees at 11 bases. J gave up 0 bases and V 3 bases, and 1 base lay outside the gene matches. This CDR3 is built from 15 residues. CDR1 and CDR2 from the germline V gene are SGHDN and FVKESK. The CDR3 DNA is TGTGCCAGCAGCCAGGGGACAGGGGGCTCCTACGAGCAGTACTTC. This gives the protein CASSQGTGGSYEQYF.

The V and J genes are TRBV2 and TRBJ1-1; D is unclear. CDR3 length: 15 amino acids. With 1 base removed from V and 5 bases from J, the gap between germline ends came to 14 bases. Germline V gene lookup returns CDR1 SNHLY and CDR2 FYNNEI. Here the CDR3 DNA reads TGTGCCAGCAGTGAAGTGGTGGGGAGGAGGACTGAAGCTTTCTTT. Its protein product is CASSEVVGRRTEAFF.